This is a list of T cell receptor beta chains from one sample in a study of T cells after somatic rescue of genetic block. Clones were read by immunoSEQ multiplex PCR, and TCRdb kept only the in-frame ones, dropping some. The profile shows about 15,000 clones, just over 70% of them singletons. The sample taken for sequencing was peripheral blood mononuclear cells (PBMCs). The source is a man aged 18 to 30. CDR3s include the opening cysteine and the closing phenylalanine or tryptophan. The D gene is left open where the match is weak. For some rows the clone size is stated as once, few or many, or as a class when expanded; others skip it.

- | - | TRBJ2-7 | TRBV10-3 | CAISEGNYEQYF | TGTGCCATCAGTGAGGGAAATTACGAGCAGTACTTC
- | - | TRBJ1-2 | TRBV25-1 | CASSPVRGYGYTF | TGTGCCAGCAGCCCGGTGCGAGGCTATGGCTACACCTTC
- | TRBD2 | TRBJ2-2 | TRBV11-2 | CASSLVGGGEVSTGELFF | TGTGCCAGCAGCTTAGTAGGCGGGGGGGAAGTAAGCACCGGGGAGCTGTTTTTT
large | - | TRBJ2-3 | TRBV25-1 | CASSESTVFF | TGTGCCAGCAGTGAATCCACAGTCTTTTTT
- | - | TRBJ2-7 | TRBV11-2 | CASSFRGAGATYEQYF | TGTGCCAGCAGCTTTAGAGGGGCGGGGGCCACCTACGAGCAGTACTTC
- | TRBD2 | TRBJ2-1 | TRBV29-1 | CSVGGRAGGLFYNEQFF | TGCAGCGTTGGAGGGCGAGCGGGGGGTCTCTTCTACAATGAGCAGTTCTTC
once | TRBD2 | TRBJ2-2 | TRBV28 | CASSFWLADNTGELFF | TGTGCCAGCAGTTTTTGGCTAGCGGACAACACCGGGGAGCTGTTTTTT
- | TRBD1 | TRBJ2-7 | TRBV7-9 | CASSEWTGGVEQYF | TGTGCCAGCAGCGAGTGGACAGGGGGAGTCGAGCAGTACTTC
- | TRBD2 | TRBJ2-1 | TRBV5-6 | CASRAILAANNEQFF | TGTGCCAGCAGGGCCATACTAGCGGCCAACAATGAGCAGTTCTTC
- | - | TRBJ1-4 | TRBV25-1 | CASSEAVSFATNEKLFF | TGTGCCAGCAGTGAAGCCGTTAGTTTCGCAACTAATGAAAAACTGTTTTTT
- | - | TRBJ1-1 | TRBV27 | CASWDTLAKAFF | TGTGCCAGCTGGGACACGTTGGCTAAAGCTTTCTTT
- | TRBD2 | TRBJ2-7 | TRBV11-2 | CASSLVRGSSYEQYF | TGTGCCAGCAGCTTAGTGCGGGGGAGCTCCTACGAGCAGTACTTC
- | TRBD1 | TRBJ2-7 | TRBV15 | CATSGGTGREQYF | TGTGCCACCAGCGGTGGGACAGGGCGGGAGCAGTACTTC
- | - | TRBJ2-7 | TRBV11-2 | CASSLGLALRYEQYF | TGTGCCAGCAGCTTAGGGCTAGCCCTCCGCTACGAGCAGTACTTC
- | - | TRBJ2-7 | TRBV7-5 | CASSLRAPNYEQYF | TGTGCCAGCAGCCTCCGGGCGCCCAACTACGAGCAGTACTTC
- | TRBD1 | TRBJ2-7 | TRBV5-1 | CASKLGTGGYEQYF | TGCGCCAGCAAGTTGGGGACAGGGGGCTACGAGCAGTACTTC
few | - | TRBJ1-1 | TRBV27 | CASSLWRGGTEAFF | TGTGCCAGCAGTTTATGGCGGGGGGGTACTGAAGCTTTCTTT
- | - | TRBJ1-6 | TRBV5-1 | CASSLGSGSTNSPLHF | TGCGCCAGCAGCTTAGGCTCAGGGAGTACGAATTCACCCCTCCACTTT
- | TRBD2 | TRBJ2-7 | TRBV27 | CASSLLGGGTGTYEQYF | TGTGCCAGCAGTTTACTCGGGGGGGGTACAGGGACCTACGAGCAGTACTTC
- | TRBD2 | TRBJ2-3 | TRBV4-1 | CASSGRLATISTDTQYF | TGCGCCAGCAGCGGGCGACTAGCGACCATTAGCACAGATACGCAGTATTTT